The clone carrying this T cell receptor beta chain was seen at least ten times. The antigen is not known. Germline V CDR1 and CDR2: SGHNT, YENEEA. The junction had 8 bases not matched to a gene; V was cut back by 3 bases and J by 6 bases. This CDR3 is 15 amino acids long. Using immunoSEQ multiplex PCR, the repertoire was profiled, and TCRdb retains in-frame clones only, with some absent. The table includes over 10,000 clones, 27% detected once. The source of the sample is a study of sequential checkpoint blockade in melanoma. For the study at large: Patients were randomized 1:1 to nivolumab-then-ipilimumab or ipilimumab-then-nivolumab first-line.

Indicated treatment: randomized to nivolumab then ipilimumab (arm A) or the reverse (arm B). Overall study findings and caveats: For nivolumab-first patients, baseline tumor clonality was associated with response.

The J gene is TRBJ2-5, the V gene TRBV11-3, with TRBD2 matching over 9 bases. This specimen was tumor tissue (inferred from file names), taken from a patient given nivolumab and ipilimumab in sequence. The sequence was collected from a human donor with melanoma. This CDR3 reads CASSLGSGRSQTQYF. The CDR3 nucleotides read TGTGCCAGCAGCTTGGGTAGCGGGAGATCGCAGACCCAGTACTTC.